The clone carrying this T cell receptor (beta chain) was observed a handful of times. This record belongs to a study of blood T cell repertoires in COVID-19. Measured with immunoSEQ multiplex PCR; TCRdb has only the in-frame clones, and not every one. The table lists 95,000 to 110,000 clones, about 80% of them singletons, with approximately 4.3% in the top ten. After removal of 5 bases from V and 0 bases from J, the junction contained 4 bases not matched to a gene. The CDR3 length is 15 residues. CDR1 SGHVS and CDR2 FNYEAQ come from the germline V gene. This TCR came from a man aged 65 to 79 with acute or convalescent COVID-19. The source material was peripheral blood. The chain links TRBV7-6 to TRBJ1-5; 7 nucleotides match TRBD1. In DNA form, the CDR3 reads TGTGCCAGCAGCCCAGGGGGATATAGCAATCAGCCCCAGCATTTT. Residues: CASSPGGYSNQPQHF. The complete variable domain, with remaining parts taken from reference TRBV7-6 and TRBJ1-5, reads GAGVSQSPRYKVTKRGQDVALRCDPISGHVSLYWYRQALGQGPEFLTYFNYEAQQDKSGLPNDRFSAERPEGSISTLTIQRTEQRDSAMYRCASSPGGYSNQPQHFGDGTRLSIL.